The 25 T cell receptor beta chains given below trace back to one sample, sequenced in a study of shared clonotypes between healthy human individuals. TCRdb keeps only in-frame clones here, not all; method: immunoSEQ multiplex PCR. The sample has approximately 480,000 clones, 75% to 80% seen once; the top ten hold under 15%. Sequenced material: PBMCs. The receptors come from a woman between 40 and 50 years old in good health. Some clones in this sample may be carry-over from other donors' samples.

This chain links TRBV19 with TRBJ1-4, with D possibly being TRBD1 (5 bases). The CDR3 covers 15 residues. Trimming took 7 bases from V and 10 from J, leaving 22 bases between them. CDR1 LNHDA and CDR2 SQIVND come from the germline V gene (reference sequence). CDR3 bases: TGTGCCAGTACCCTGGGGGTTCAGGGTGCCGCAAAACTGTTTTTT. The encoded protein is CASTLGVQGAAKLFF.

V is TRBV5-4 and J is TRBJ1-2; 8 bases are a match to TRBD1. The CDR3 spans 15 residues. CDR1 SGHNT and CDR2 YYREEE come from the germline V gene (reference sequence). The V and J ends lost 1 base and 6 bases, in that order; junction bases with no gene match: 8. The CDR3 reads CASSLRARGRDGYTF. In DNA, the CDR3 is TGTGCCAGCAGCTTGAGAGCCAGGGGGCGGGATGGCTACACCTTC. Full variable domain (outside the CDR3, taken from reference TRBV5-4 and TRBJ1-2): ETGVTQSPTHLIKTRGQQVTLRCSSQSGHNTVSWYQQALGQGPQFIFQYYREEENGRGNFPPRFSGLQFPNYSSELNVNALELDDSALYLCASSLRARGRDGYTFGSGTRLTVV.

The V call is TRBV2, the J call TRBJ2-1; no clear D gene. The V and J ends lost 3 bases and 5 bases respectively, with 5 bases between them. The CDR3 spans 12 residues. The V gene's germline CDR1 is SNHLY and CDR2 FYNNEI. CDR3 DNA sequence: TGTGCCAGCAGTGAGTCTGACAATGAGCAGTTCTTC. It is translated as CASSESDNEQFF.

J is TRBJ1-3 and V is TRBV28; the D is unclear. The germline CDR1 and CDR2 sequences are MDHEN and SYDVKM. The CDR3 extends over 14 amino acids. Between the trimmed V and J ends, which lost 7 bases and 1 base, there was a span of 11 bases. CDR3 loop: CASKMHDSGNTIYF. CDR3 bases: TGTGCCAGCAAGATGCACGATTCTGGAAACACCATATATTTT.

The V call is TRBV30, the J call TRBJ1-3, with D unresolved. CDR3 length equals 14 residues. The germline gives CDR1 GTSNPN, CDR2 SVGIG (reference sequence). Trimming removed 0 bases from V and 4 bases from J, with 10 bases in between. The CDR3 DNA follows: TGTGCCTGGAGTGTGGCACGGATCGGAAACACCATATATTTT. Translation: CAWSVARIGNTIYF.

This sequence joins TRBV18 and TRBJ2-6, with D unclear. CDR3 size: 19 residues. Trimming took off 5 bases at V and 0 bases at J, with 20 bases between the two ends. Germline lookup yields CDR1 KGHSH and CDR2 LQKENI. In DNA form, the CDR3 reads TGTGCCAGCTCAGGGCTACCCGCGGCAACTACCTCTGGGGCCAACGTCCTGACTTTC. Amino acids: CASSGLPAATTSGANVLTF. Filled out from reference TRBV18 and TRBJ2-6, the complete variable domain reads NAGVMQNPRHLVRRRGQEARLRCSPMKGHSHVYWYRQLPEEGLKFMVYLQKENIIDESGMPKERFSAEFPKEGPSILRIQQVVRGDSAAYFCASSGLPAATTSGANVLTFGAGSRLTVL.

V and J are TRBV27 and TRBJ2-2; TRBD2 is a possible D gene (5 bases). The CDR3 is 14 amino acids. V was trimmed by 7 bases and J by 7 bases, leaving 16 bases between them. Germline CDR1 MNHEY, CDR2 SMNVEV (reference sequence). CDR3: CASTGPLAVGELFF. DNA for the CDR3: TGTGCCAGCACAGGCCCCCTAGCTGTCGGGGAGCTGTTTTTT.

The chain joins TRBV2 to TRBJ2-1; D is uncertain. Germline loops: CDR1 SNHLY, CDR2 FYNNEI. Trimming left V 8 bases short and J 6 bases short, with 32 bases between. CDR3 size: 19 residues. CDR3 in DNA: TGTGCCAGCGAAGGTGGCCTAGGGTTCAAGCCCTCGCTTATCAATGAGCAGTTCTTC. Its translation is CASEGGLGFKPSLINEQFF.

This clone was seen a handful of times. The rearrangement joins TRBV5-1 to TRBJ2-3; 13 nucleotides agree with TRBD2. The germline CDR1 and CDR2 sequences are SGHRS and YFSETQ. The V segment lost 4 bases and the J segment 5 bases; nucleotides outside the gene matches: 7. The CDR3 totals 16 residues. Here the CDR3 DNA reads TGCGCCAGCAGCCTGGAGGGGACTAGCGGGAAAGATACGCAGTATTTT. Protein: CASSLEGTSGKDTQYF. The full variable domain, in which reference TRBV5-1 and TRBJ2-3 provide the parts outside the CDR3, is KAGVTQTPRYLIKTRGQQVTLSCSPISGHRSVSWYQQTPGQGLQFLFEYFSETQRNKGNFPGRFSGRQFSNSRSEMNVSTLELGDSALYLCASSLEGTSGKDTQYFGPGTRLTVL.

The rearrangement uses TRBV6-6 and TRBJ2-5; D is perhaps TRBD1 (6 bases). V was trimmed by 9 bases and J by 0 bases, leaving 14 bases between them. Germline values: CDR1 MNHNY, CDR2 SVGAGI (reference sequence). This CDR3 comprises 14 residues. CDR3 region: CARRQALYQETQYF. The DNA for the CDR3 is TGTGCCAGAAGACAGGCGCTGTACCAAGAGACCCAGTACTTC.

J is TRBJ2-1 and V is TRBV2; 9 nucleotides match TRBD1. The CDR3 contains 16 residues. CDR1 is SNHLY and CDR2 is FYNNEI in the germline V gene. Germline trimming cut 7 bases from V and 5 bases from J; bases unmatched to any gene: 12. The CDR3 reads CASKGPTGGNHNEQFF. CDR3 in DNA: TGTGCCAGCAAGGGCCCGACAGGGGGAAATCACAATGAGCAGTTCTTC.

This sequence joins TRBV11-2 and TRBJ2-5; D is uncertain. Matching the DNA end better, TRBJ2-7 makes the J call doubtful. Germline CDR1 and CDR2: SGHAT and FQNNGV. This CDR3 is 15 amino acids long. The CDR3 bases are TGTGCCAGCAGCTTAGTACCAGATATCTCCTACGAGCAGTACTTC. Its protein product is CASSLVPDISYEQYF.

This clone has more than one count but fewer than ten. The sample carries other DNA sequences with the same CDR3. This chain links TRBV5-1 with TRBJ1-3, with D perhaps matching TRBD1 (5 bases). V lost 6 bases to trimming and J lost 0 bases, with 10 bases between them. Germline V gene data show CDR1 as SGHRS and CDR2 as YFSETQ. The CDR3 spans 14 residues. CDR3 sequence (DNA): TGCGCCAGCAACCCCACAGGCTCTGGAAACACCATATATTTT. Its translation is CASNPTGSGNTIYF.

The genes are TRBV15 and TRBJ1-2; 8 bases align to TRBD1. V lost 4 bases, J lost 5 bases, and 6 bases stayed unmatched. CDR1 and CDR2 from the germline V gene are LNHNV and YYDKDF (reference sequence). This CDR3 contains 14 residues. The CDR3 region is CATSTSTGVYGYTF. CDR3 bases: TGTGCCACCAGCACATCGACAGGGGTATATGGCTACACCTTC.

Here the CDR3 DNA reads TGTGCCAGCAGCTTGAGAAGGGCCAGCGGGAGGTCAGATACGCAGTATTTT. Its protein is CASSLRRASGRSDTQYF. The genes are TRBV5-4 and TRBJ2-3; 9 positions agree with TRBD2. V lost 1 base to trimming and J lost 4 bases; unmatched junction nucleotides: 10. Germline loops: CDR1 SGHNT, CDR2 YYREEE (reference sequence). This CDR3 is built from 17 residues.

The gene calls are TRBV7-6 and TRBJ2-1; D gene uncertain. The germline V and J ends were trimmed by 2 bases and 5 bases, with 7 bases remaining between them. CDR1 is SGHVS and CDR2 is FNYEAQ in the germline V gene. The CDR3 has 13 amino acids. This CDR3 reads CASSLRLNNEQFF. The CDR3 DNA is TGTGCCAGCAGCTTAAGACTCAACAATGAGCAGTTCTTC.

A few counts support this clone. J is TRBJ2-5 and V is TRBV7-2; 11 bases align to TRBD2. Germline V CDR1 and CDR2: SGHTA, FQGNSA. The CDR3 covers 15 residues. V was clipped by 5 bases and J by 5 bases; unmatched bases: 7. The CDR3 bases are TGTGCCAGCAGCCCCACTAGCGGGAGTGGGGAGACCCAGTACTTC. Translated: CASSPTSGSGETQYF.

V usage is TRBV14 and J usage is TRBJ2-7; D remains ambiguous. Trimming removed 6 bases from V and 2 bases from J, with 8 bases in between. CDR3 size: 12 residues. CDR1 is SGHDN and CDR2 is FVKESK in the germline V gene. This CDR3 is CASSRDPYEQYF. As DNA, the CDR3 is TGTGCCAGCAGTCGAGACCCCTACGAGCAGTACTTC.

The V and J genes are TRBV2 and TRBJ2-1; no definite D call. V lost 3 bases, J lost 6 bases, and 9 bases lay in between. Germline values: CDR1 SNHLY, CDR2 FYNNEI. The CDR3 loop spans 13 amino acids. CDR3 nucleotide sequence: TGTGCCAGCAGTGATGGGCGAGGCAATGAGCAGTTCTTC. Protein: CASSDGRGNEQFF.

The rearrangement links TRBV19 to TRBJ2-1, with TRBD2 as a possible D gene (6 bases). CDR3 length equals 17 residues. V lost 4 bases, J lost 4 bases, and 20 bases lay in between. Germline loops: CDR1 LNHDA, CDR2 SQIVND (reference sequence). The CDR3 protein is CASSTATGTFSYNEQFF. The CDR3 bases are TGTGCCAGTAGTACTGCCACCGGGACTTTCTCTTACAATGAGCAGTTCTTC. Filled out from reference TRBV19 and TRBJ2-1, the complete variable domain reads DGGITQSPKYLFRKEGQNVTLSCEQNLNHDAMYWYRQDPGQGLRLIYYSQIVNDFQKGDIAEGYSVSREKKESFPLTVTSAQKNPTAFYLCASSTATGTFSYNEQFFGPGTRLTVL.

The CDR3 protein is CASSYSRDRVGNEQFF. The DNA of the CDR3 is TGTGCCAGCAGTTACTCCCGGGACAGGGTCGGGAATGAGCAGTTCTTC. This chain uses TRBV6-5 with TRBJ2-1; 9 bases are shared with TRBD1. This CDR3 region has 16 residues. Germline CDR1 is MNHEY and CDR2 is SVGAGI. The trim removed 0 bases at V and 7 bases at J, leaving 7 bases unmatched.

This rearrangement joins TRBV7-9 to TRBJ2-3; TRBD1 matches 7 bases. The CDR3 length is 18 residues. CDR1 and CDR2 from the germline V gene are SEHNR and FQNEAQ (reference sequence). J lost 3 bases, V lost 5 bases, and 17 bases had no gene match. In DNA form, the CDR3 reads TGTGCCAGCAGCCCGATCGACAGGGCTTCGAGCCTGACAGATACGCAGTATTTT. Residues: CASSPIDRASSLTDTQYF. Full variable domain (outside the CDR3, taken from reference TRBV7-9 and TRBJ2-3): DTGVSQNPRHKITKRGQNVTFRCDPISEHNRLYWYRQTLGQGPEFLTYFQNEAQLEKSRLLSDRFSAERPKGSFSTLEIQRTEQGDSAMYLCASSPIDRASSLTDTQYFGPGTRLTVL.

The genes are TRBV5-1 and TRBJ1-2; 8 bases are a match to TRBD1. Trimming removed 3 bases from V and 1 base from J; junction bases left unmatched: 2. There are 14 residues in the CDR3. The germline CDR1 and CDR2 sequences are SGHRS and YFSETQ. As DNA, the CDR3 is TGCGCCAGCAGCTCAGGGGGCTTTAACTATGGCTACACCTTC. This translates into CASSSGGFNYGYTF.

This clone was detected once. The V and J genes are TRBV27 and TRBJ1-4; D remains ambiguous. The CDR3 covers 15 residues. Per the germline V gene, CDR1 is MNHEY and CDR2 is SMNVEV (reference sequence). Trimming removed 2 bases at V and 0 bases at J, with 7 bases between. CDR3 in DNA: TGTGCCAGCAGTTTACGGAGGGCAACTAATGAAAAACTGTTTTTT. Its translation is CASSLRRATNEKLFF.

J is TRBJ1-1 and V is TRBV28; tentatively, D is TRBD1 (6 bases). CDR1 is MDHEN and CDR2 is SYDVKM in the germline V gene. V lost 5 bases and J 4 bases, leaving 11 bases between the germline ends. This CDR3 is built from 13 residues. Here the CDR3 reads CASSPGQPTEAFF. The DNA for the CDR3 is TGTGCCAGCAGTCCAGGACAGCCCACTGAAGCTTTCTTT. Full variable domain (remainder filled in from reference TRBV28 and TRBJ1-1): DVKVTQSSRYLVKRTGEKVFLECVQDMDHENMFWYRQDPGLGLRLIYFSYDVKMKEKGDIPEGYSVSREKKERFSLILESASTNQTSMYLCASSPGQPTEAFFGQGTRLTVV.